Listed here are 13 T cell receptor beta chains from one sample, sequenced in a study of blood T cell repertoires in COVID-19. Only in-frame clones appear in the TCRdb table, and some are missing; sequencing was by immunoSEQ multiplex PCR. The data hold 110,000 or so clones, with approximately 90% observed a single time. Sequenced material: peripheral blood. These receptors were collected from a woman aged 45-65 years with acute or convalescent COVID-19.

The rearrangement uses TRBV15 and TRBJ1-4, with 10 bases aligning to TRBD1. The germline V gene has CDR1 LNHNV and CDR2 YYDKDF (reference sequence). CDR3 length: 15 amino acids. V shed 3 bases, J shed 7 bases, and the junction held 5 bases outside the gene matches. CDR3: CATSRATGGLEKLFF. The CDR3 DNA follows: TGTGCCACCAGCAGGGCGACAGGGGGCCTTGAAAAACTGTTTTTT.

The CDR3 is CASTRELAGNTIYF. CDR3 coding DNA: TGTGCCAGCACTCGGGAGCTAGCTGGAAACACCATATATTTT. The V call is TRBV28, the J call TRBJ1-3; D uncertain. V lost 7 bases, J lost 2 bases, and 12 bases lay in between. CDR3 length equals 14 residues. Per the germline V gene, CDR1 is MDHEN and CDR2 is SYDVKM.

The rearrangement joins TRBV28 to TRBJ2-7, with a possible D match to TRBD1 (6 bases). The CDR3 is made up of 16 amino acids. Trimming left V 3 bases short and J 4 bases short, with 19 bases between. Germline V gene data show CDR1 as MDHEN and CDR2 as SYDVKM. The CDR3 spells CASSFSPKTQGYEQYF. DNA for the CDR3: TGTGCCAGCAGTTTTTCGCCCAAGACACAGGGTTACGAGCAGTACTTC.

V and J are TRBV21-1 and TRBJ1-1; the DNA was not used to check the table's D call, TRBD1. TRBV21-1 is a listed pseudogene. The CDR3 runs to 11 residues. The CDR3: CARLKDSEAFF. CDR3 nucleotide sequence: TGTGCCAGATTAAAGGACAGTGAAGCTTTCTTT.

This chain uses TRBV19 with TRBJ1-5, with a possible D match to TRBD1 (5 bases). CDR3 length: 16 amino acids. From germline, CDR1 is LNHDA and CDR2 SQIVND (reference sequence). V was cut by 1 base and J by 3 bases, with 13 bases left in between. This CDR3 reads CASSIGGGTPNQPQHF. CDR3 DNA sequence: TGTGCCAGTAGTATAGGGGGGGGGACCCCCAATCAGCCCCAGCATTTT. Complete variable domain (other parts from reference TRBV19 and TRBJ1-5): DGGITQSPKYLFRKEGQNVTLSCEQNLNHDAMYWYRQDPGQGLRLIYYSQIVNDFQKGDIAEGYSVSREKKESFPLTVTSAQKNPTAFYLCASSIGGGTPNQPQHFGDGTRLSIL.

V usage is TRBV7-2 and J usage is TRBJ2-1; 7 bases align to TRBD2. The CDR3 extends over 14 amino acids. Trimming cost V 5 bases and J 6 bases; bases outside gene matches: 7. The V gene's germline CDR1 is SGHTA and CDR2 FQGNSA. The CDR3 region has the DNA TGTGCCAGCAGCGGGACTAACGGGAGCAATGAGCAGTTCTTC. Translation gives CASSGTNGSNEQFF.

The gene calls are TRBV19 and TRBJ2-7, with a tentative D call TRBD2 (7 bases). Trimming removed 2 bases from V and 3 bases from J, with 23 bases in between. Germline assignment: CDR1 LNHDA and CDR2 SQIVND (reference sequence). The CDR3 is made up of 18 amino acids. Written as DNA, the CDR3 is TGTGCCAGTAGTATATCGCGGGGGCCGCCCAATAACAACTACGAGCAGTACTTC. Its protein product is CASSISRGPPNNNYEQYF.

This clone appeared once. The gene calls are TRBV6-5 and TRBJ2-5; D is perhaps TRBD2 (5 bases). This CDR3 has 13 amino acids. Germline assignment: CDR1 MNHEY and CDR2 SVGAGI. V shed 7 bases and J shed 5 bases, with 14 bases lying between them. The CDR3 nucleotides are TGTGCCAGCACAGGAGGCCTGAGGGAGACCCAGTACTTC. Translation: CASTGGLRETQYF.

This chain connects TRBV18 to TRBJ1-2; D is unresolved. The CDR3 covers 14 residues. Germline CDR1 and CDR2: KGHSH and LQKENI. The V end was cut by 2 bases, the J end by 2 bases, with 9 bases between. CDR3 protein: CASSPSRENYGYTF. CDR3 in DNA: TGTGCCAGCTCACCAAGCCGAGAGAACTATGGCTACACCTTC.

The V and J genes are TRBV12-3 or TRBV12-4 and TRBJ2-5, with TRBD1 matching 11 bases. This CDR3 is 13 amino acids long. The V and J ends lost 3 bases and 8 bases, in that order; junction bases with no gene match: 2. The CDR3 protein is CASSLGQGVTQYF. Here the CDR3 DNA reads TGTGCCAGCAGTTTGGGACAGGGGGTTACCCAGTACTTC.

The chain carries TRBV19 and TRBJ1-2; TRBD1 matches at 8 bases. The CDR3 has 16 amino acids. Per germline, CDR1 LNHDA and CDR2 SQIVND (reference sequence). V lost 3 bases to trimming and J lost 8 bases; unmatched junction nucleotides: 14. The CDR3 loop is CASSIPQGALGGGYTF. CDR3 bases: TGTGCCAGTAGTATTCCCCAGGGGGCCCTCGGTGGAGGCTACACCTTC.

This clone was seen only once. This chain uses TRBV15 with TRBJ1-1; 8 bases align to TRBD1. Germline CDR1 is LNHNV and CDR2 is YYDKDF (reference sequence). Trimming took 0 bases from V and 0 from J; bases not matched to a gene: 6. The CDR3 runs 17 residues. CDR3 amino acids: CATSRETGVILNTEAFF. The CDR3 DNA sequence: TGTGCCACCAGCAGAGAGACAGGGGTTATTTTGAACACTGAAGCTTTCTTT.

The V gene is TRBV28, the J gene TRBJ2-7, with D unclear. V lost 7 bases, J lost 3 bases, and 13 bases lay in between. This CDR3 contains 13 residues. The germline CDR1 and CDR2 sequences are MDHEN and SYDVKM. The CDR3 loop is CASTPAGNYEQYF. For the CDR3, the DNA is TGTGCCAGCACCCCGGCAGGAAACTACGAGCAGTACTTC.